This section outlines one T cell receptor (beta chain) sequence together with its context. The CDR3 extends over 14 amino acids. The V and J ends lost 4 bases and 6 bases respectively, with 12 bases between them. In germline, CDR1 is MNHEY, CDR2 SMNVEV (reference sequence). In the original processing: By means of reference gene primer amplification, nucleated cell counts were estimated. This table comes from immunoSEQ multiplex PCR, and its TCRdb copy is limited to in-frame clones, with some not included. The DNA was the basis for D and trimming; V, J and clone size are from that table. This sample yields roughly 100,000 clones, of which 70% to 90% are seen a single time; 3.5% belongs to the top ten. The sample is drawn from a study of blood T cell repertoires in COVID-19. Study in general: The United States, Italy and Spain provided the acute and convalescent COVID-19 samples. In each case, the material was cDNA or gDNA derived from T cells, B-cell-depleted T cells, or PBMCs.

The chain carries TRBV27 and TRBJ2-2, with D perhaps TRBD2 (5 bases). This TCR derives from a human donor in a cohort sampled during active COVID-19. Sample: peripheral blood. The CDR3 bases are TGTGCCAGCAGTTCGGACTGGCGACCCGGGGAGCTGTTTTTT. It yields the protein CASSSDWRPGELFF.